This paragraph reports one TCR beta chain. CDR3 length equals 17 residues. Germline CDR1 reads LGHDT; CDR2 reads YNNKEL (reference sequence). Germline trimming cut 0 bases from V and 4 bases from J; bases unmatched to any gene: 7. Participant age was about 18 to 89 years, and participants resided in approximately 24 US areas. The data derive from a study of blood T cell repertoires in COVID-19. About the study: The study drew acute and convalescent COVID-19 samples from the United States, Italy and Spain.

This table comes from immunoSEQ multiplex PCR, and its TCRdb copy is limited to in-frame clones, with some not included. This repertoire shows about 370,000 clones, 80% to 90% found once; its top ten account for 0.95% to 1.1%. The sequenced material came from PBMCs or T cells enriched from blood (not recorded which). The TCR sequence derives from a man younger than 35 who had recovered from COVID-19. The chain uses TRBV3-1 (or the pseudogene TRBV3-2) and TRBJ1-2; TRBD1 agrees at 11 bases. CDR3 residues: CASSQEWTGGISYGYTF. In DNA, the CDR3 is TGTGCCAGCAGCCAAGAGTGGACAGGGGGCATCAGCTATGGCTACACCTTC.